Following are 12 T cell receptor beta chains from one sample sequenced in a study of blood T cell repertoires in COVID-19. Repertoires were generated with immunoSEQ multiplex PCR, while TCRdb's copy carries only in-frame clones and drops some. The sample has approximately 180,000 clones, more than 75% seen once. Sequencing was carried out using PBMCs or T cells enriched from blood (not recorded which). Receptors were obtained from a woman in her 50s with acute COVID-19.

The rearrangement links TRBV27 to TRBJ1-1; D unclear. Germline CDR1 and CDR2: MNHEY and SMNVEV (reference sequence). This CDR3 is built from 13 residues. Trimming left V 3 bases short and J 9 bases short, with 14 bases between. CDR3 region: CASSLADPAKAFF. CDR3 DNA: TGTGCCAGCAGTTTGGCAGATCCCGCCAAAGCTTTCTTT.

The chain couples TRBV6-6 to TRBJ1-4; TRBD1 agrees at 7 bases. This CDR3 has 16 residues. Germline CDR1 reads MNHNY; CDR2 reads SVGAGI (reference sequence). Trimming removed 2 bases from V and 1 base from J; junction bases left unmatched: 4. The CDR3 sequence: CASSYGQGGTNEKLFF. Written as DNA, the CDR3 is TGTGCCAGCAGTTACGGTCAGGGGGGAACTAATGAAAAACTGTTTTTT.

This clone has more than one count but fewer than ten. The chain's CDR3 is CASSQTSGGTDTQYF. CDR3 sequence (DNA): TGTGCCAGCAGTCAGACTAGCGGGGGCACAGATACGCAGTATTTT. The rearrangement uses TRBV6-4 and TRBJ2-3; 11 bases match TRBD2. Trimming took 5 bases from V and 1 from J; bases not matched to a gene: 2. Germline V gene sequence: CDR1 MRHNA, CDR2 SNTAGT. CDR3 length: 15 residues.

This clone was seen a few times. The chain has TRBV7-6 and TRBJ2-3; D is ambiguous. V lost 2 bases to trimming and J lost 4 bases, with 4 bases between them. The CDR3 runs 12 residues. CDR1 SGHVS and CDR2 FNYEAQ come from the germline V gene. CDR3 residues: CASSLLADTQYF. As DNA, the CDR3 is TGTGCCAGCAGCTTACTCGCAGATACGCAGTATTTT. The complete variable domain, with remaining parts taken from reference TRBV7-6 and TRBJ2-3, reads GAGVSQSPRYKVTKRGQDVALRCDPISGHVSLYWYRQALGQGPEFLTYFNYEAQQDKSGLPNDRFSAERPEGSISTLTIQRTEQRDSAMYRCASSLLADTQYFGPGTRLTVL.

The rearrangement links TRBV5-1 to TRBJ1-1; D perhaps matches TRBD1 (5 bases). The CDR3 covers 16 residues. V gave up 0 bases and J gave up 1 base, with 13 bases separating them. The germline CDR1 and CDR2 sequences are SGHRS and YFSETQ. The CDR3 here is CASSLGVDISNTEAFF. CDR3 DNA: TGCGCCAGCAGCTTGGGGGTGGACATTTCGAACACTGAAGCTTTCTTT.

The chain carries TRBV6-5 and TRBJ2-1; TRBD2 aligns across 10 bases. The CDR3 loop spans 14 amino acids. Germline V lookup: CDR1 MNHEY, CDR2 SVGAGI. The ends lost 11 bases at V and 4 bases at J; junction bases unmatched: 8. CDR3 in amino acids: CAAGLLAGYNEQFF. The CDR3 nucleotides read TGTGCCGCGGGCCTACTAGCGGGGTACAATGAGCAGTTCTTC.

The chain employs TRBV27 and TRBJ1-2; 10 nucleotides line up with TRBD1. CDR1 is MNHEY, CDR2 SMNVEV, per germline (reference sequence). V shed 8 bases, J shed 8 bases, and the junction held 11 bases outside the gene matches. CDR3 length: 14 amino acids. The CDR3, as DNA: TGTGCCAGCGGGGGTGTGGGACAGGGGAGCGGCTACACCTTC. It codes for CASGGVGQGSGYTF.

V usage is TRBV5-1 and J usage is TRBJ1-4, with 8 bases aligning to TRBD1. From germline, CDR1 is SGHRS and CDR2 YFSETQ. The length of the CDR3 is 14 residues. Trimming removed 7 bases from V and 7 bases from J; junction bases left unmatched: 9. As DNA, the CDR3 is TGCGCCAGCCGCCAGGGGGCCGGGTTTGAAAAACTGTTTTTT. Amino acid sequence: CASRQGAGFEKLFF.

J is TRBJ2-3 and V is TRBV5-6; D is unresolved. Trimming cost V 6 bases and J 2 bases, with 22 bases left between them. The CDR3 has 17 amino acids. Germline V lookup: CDR1 SGHDT, CDR2 YYEEEE. CDR3 sequence reads: CASTELMRYGSTDTQYF. In DNA, the CDR3 is TGTGCCAGCACCGAGTTGATGCGGTATGGGTCCACAGATACGCAGTATTTT.

The CDR3 DNA reads TGCGCCAGCAGTGGCGGACAGGCCGGCGGGGAGACCCAGTACTTC. This sequence encodes CASSGGQAGGETQYF. This chain links TRBV10-1 with TRBJ2-5, with 7 bases that match TRBD1. Looked up from germline, CDR1 is WNHNN and CDR2 is SYGVQD (reference sequence). With 4 bases clipped from V and 5 bases from J, the junction kept 10 bases outside the gene matches. The CDR3 is made up of 15 amino acids.

The genes are TRBV14 and TRBJ1-2, with 10 bases lining up with TRBD1. In germline, CDR1 is SGHDN, CDR2 FVKESK. The CDR3 runs to 16 residues. The junction had 10 bases not matched to a gene; V was cut back by 2 bases and J by 7 bases. Here the CDR3 DNA reads TGTGCCAGCAGCCAAAGCCGGACAGGGGGGCGAAGTGGCTACACCTTC. Translated: CASSQSRTGGRSGYTF. The whole variable domain, remainder taken from reference TRBV14 and TRBJ1-2, is EAGVTQFPSHSVIEKGQTVTLRCDPISGHDNLYWYRRVMGKEIKFLLHFVKESKQDESGMPNNRFLAERTGGTYSTLKVQPAELEDSGVYFCASSQSRTGGRSGYTFGSGTRLTVV.

The chain recombines TRBV28 with TRBJ2-2, with 8 bases matching TRBD1. After removal of 5 bases from V and 7 bases from J, the junction contained 3 bases not matched to a gene. Germline CDR1 and CDR2: MDHEN and SYDVKM. This CDR3 has 13 amino acids. The CDR3 region is CASSQGAIGELFF. CDR3 nucleotide sequence: TGTGCCAGCAGTCAGGGGGCAATCGGGGAGCTGTTTTTT.